The present T cell receptor (beta chain) was sequenced within a study of CD8 T cells in Susac syndrome. RNA was extracted with the RNeasy kit, and a quantity of about 0.45 to 1 ug was reverse transcribed using random hexamers. It was immunoSEQ multiplex PCR that amplified TCR beta CDR3 across 54 Vbeta and 13 Jbeta. TCRdb passed the immunoSEQ multiplex PCR reads through MiXCR, listing each CDR3 protein once. Of hundreds of thousands of distinct CDR3 sequences in the sample, 85% to 95% were seen once. Germline CDR1 and CDR2: MNHEY and SVGEGT. V lost 5 bases, J lost 1 base, and 11 bases lay in between. CDR3 size: 14 residues.

Sequencing used CD4+ T cells from PBMCs. The sequence derives from a human donor with Susac syndrome. This rearrangement joins TRBV6-2 or TRBV6-3 to TRBJ2-5; D is uncertain. The CDR3 DNA follows: TGTGCCAGCAGTCCGAACCCATTCCAAGAGACCCAGTACTTC. Amino acids: CASSPNPFQETQYF.